This note documents a single TCR beta chain sequence. The data originate from a study of T cell changes during pregnancy in multiple sclerosis. Sequencing was performed with immunoSEQ multiplex PCR; in TCRdb, only in-frame clones are kept and a portion is missing. The profile shows tens of thousands of clones, about 92% of them singletons. The sequences come from peripheral blood, collected in the first trimester of pregnancy. The source of this sequence is a female donor with multiple sclerosis, enrolled in a pregnancy study.

The CDR3 reads CASSLDGESGRGYTF. CDR3 sequence (DNA): TGTGCCAGCAGCTTAGATGGGGAGTCAGGTCGTGGCTACACCTTC. The chain combines TRBV11-2 with TRBJ1-2; D is uncertain. Germline CDR1 reads SGHAT; CDR2 reads FQNNGV. The CDR3 has 15 amino acids. V was clipped by 0 bases and J by 7 bases, with 15 bases between them.